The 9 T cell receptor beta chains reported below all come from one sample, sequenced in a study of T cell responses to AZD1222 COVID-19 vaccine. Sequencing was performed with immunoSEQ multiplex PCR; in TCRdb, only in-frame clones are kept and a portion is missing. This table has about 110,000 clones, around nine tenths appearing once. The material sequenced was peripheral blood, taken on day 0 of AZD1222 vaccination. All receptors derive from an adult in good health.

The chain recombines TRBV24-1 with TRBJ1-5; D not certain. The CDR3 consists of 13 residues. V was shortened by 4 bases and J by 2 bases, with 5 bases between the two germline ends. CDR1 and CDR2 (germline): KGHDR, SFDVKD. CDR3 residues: CATSETGNQPQHF. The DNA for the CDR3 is TGTGCCACCAGTGAAACAGGCAATCAGCCCCAGCATTTT.

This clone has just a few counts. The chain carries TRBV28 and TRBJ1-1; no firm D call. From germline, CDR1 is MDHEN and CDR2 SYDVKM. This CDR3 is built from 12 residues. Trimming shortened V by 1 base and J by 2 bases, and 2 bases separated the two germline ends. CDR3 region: CASSLLNTEAFF. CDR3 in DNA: TGTGCCAGCAGTTTATTAAACACTGAAGCTTTCTTT.

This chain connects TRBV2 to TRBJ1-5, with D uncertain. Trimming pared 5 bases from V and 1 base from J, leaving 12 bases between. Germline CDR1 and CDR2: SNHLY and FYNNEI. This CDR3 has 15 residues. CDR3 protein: CASSSLRASNQPQHF. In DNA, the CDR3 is TGTGCCAGCAGTTCCTTGCGGGCAAGCAATCAGCCCCAGCATTTT.

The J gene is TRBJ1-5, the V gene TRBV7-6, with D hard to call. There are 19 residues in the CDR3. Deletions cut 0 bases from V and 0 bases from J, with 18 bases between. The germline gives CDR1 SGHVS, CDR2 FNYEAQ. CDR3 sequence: CASSLATRRRLYSNQPQHF. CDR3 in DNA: TGTGCCAGCAGCTTAGCTACCCGTCGACGACTCTATAGCAATCAGCCCCAGCATTTT.

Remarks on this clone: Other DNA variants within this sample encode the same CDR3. The CDR3 DNA sequence: TGTGCCAGTAGCCCTCAGGGTGGCAATCAGCCCCAGCATTTT. It is translated as CASSPQGGNQPQHF. The V and J genes are TRBV19 and TRBJ1-5, with a tentative D call TRBD1 (5 bases). The CDR3 is 14 residues long. The germline V gene has CDR1 LNHDA and CDR2 SQIVND (reference sequence). Between the trimmed V and J ends, which lost 6 bases and 2 bases, there was a span of 11 bases.

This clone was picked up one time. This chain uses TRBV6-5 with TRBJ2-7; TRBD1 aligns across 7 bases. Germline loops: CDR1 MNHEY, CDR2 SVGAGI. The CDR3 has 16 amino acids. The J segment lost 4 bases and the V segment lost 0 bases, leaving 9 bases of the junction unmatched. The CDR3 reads CASSYSNRGSTYEQYF. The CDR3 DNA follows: TGTGCCAGCAGTTACTCAAACAGGGGCTCTACGTACGAGCAGTACTTC.

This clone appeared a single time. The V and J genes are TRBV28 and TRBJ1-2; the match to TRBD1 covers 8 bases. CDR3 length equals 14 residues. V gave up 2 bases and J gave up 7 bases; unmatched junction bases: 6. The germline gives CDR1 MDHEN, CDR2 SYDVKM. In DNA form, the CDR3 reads TGTGCCAGCAGTTTACAGACAGGGGTGGGTGGCTACACCTTC. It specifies CASSLQTGVGGYTF.

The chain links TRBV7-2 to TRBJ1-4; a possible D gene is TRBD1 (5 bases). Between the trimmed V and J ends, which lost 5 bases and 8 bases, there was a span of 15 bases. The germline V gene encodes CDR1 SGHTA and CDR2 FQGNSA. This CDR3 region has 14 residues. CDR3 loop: CASSQGTPREKLFF. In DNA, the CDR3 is TGTGCCAGCAGCCAAGGGACGCCGCGGGAAAAACTGTTTTTT.

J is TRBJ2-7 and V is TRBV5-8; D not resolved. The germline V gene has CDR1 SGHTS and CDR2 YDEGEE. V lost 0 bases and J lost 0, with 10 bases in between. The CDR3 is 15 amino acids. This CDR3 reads CASSLDQFSSYEQYF. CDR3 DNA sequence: TGTGCCAGCAGCTTGGACCAGTTCAGCTCCTACGAGCAGTACTTC.